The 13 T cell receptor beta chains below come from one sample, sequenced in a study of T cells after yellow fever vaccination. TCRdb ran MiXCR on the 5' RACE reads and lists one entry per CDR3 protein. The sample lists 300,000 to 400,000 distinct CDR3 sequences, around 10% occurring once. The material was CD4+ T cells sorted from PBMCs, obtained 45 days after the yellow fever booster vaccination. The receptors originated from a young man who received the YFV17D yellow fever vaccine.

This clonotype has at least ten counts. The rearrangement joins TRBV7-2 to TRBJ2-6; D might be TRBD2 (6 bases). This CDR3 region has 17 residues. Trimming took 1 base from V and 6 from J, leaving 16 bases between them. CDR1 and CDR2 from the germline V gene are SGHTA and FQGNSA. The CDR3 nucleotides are TGTGCCAGCAGCTTAGGTGGGGACTGGGAAACGGCCAACGTCCTGACTTTC. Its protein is CASSLGGDWETANVLTF.

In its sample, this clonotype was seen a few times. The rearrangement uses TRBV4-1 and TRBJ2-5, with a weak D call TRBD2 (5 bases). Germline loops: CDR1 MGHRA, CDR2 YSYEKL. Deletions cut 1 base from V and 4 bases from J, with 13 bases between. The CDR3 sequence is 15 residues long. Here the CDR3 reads CASSQGTPGVETQYF. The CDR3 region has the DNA TGCGCCAGCAGCCAAGGGACTCCCGGGGTAGAGACCCAGTACTTC.

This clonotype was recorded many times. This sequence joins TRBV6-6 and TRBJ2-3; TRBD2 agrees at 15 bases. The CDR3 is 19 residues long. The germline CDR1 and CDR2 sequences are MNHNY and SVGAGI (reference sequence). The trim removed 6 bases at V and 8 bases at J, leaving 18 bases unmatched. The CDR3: CASSKSSGTSGGQRSTQYF. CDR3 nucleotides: TGTGCCAGCAGCAAGAGTAGCGGGACTAGCGGGGGGCAACGGAGTACGCAGTATTTT.

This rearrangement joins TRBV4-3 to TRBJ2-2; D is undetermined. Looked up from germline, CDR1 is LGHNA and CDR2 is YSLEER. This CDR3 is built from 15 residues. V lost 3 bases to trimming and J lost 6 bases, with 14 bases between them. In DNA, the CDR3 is TGCGCCAGCAGCCAGACACCCAGGACGGCCGGGGAGCTGTTTTTT. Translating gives CASSQTPRTAGELFF.

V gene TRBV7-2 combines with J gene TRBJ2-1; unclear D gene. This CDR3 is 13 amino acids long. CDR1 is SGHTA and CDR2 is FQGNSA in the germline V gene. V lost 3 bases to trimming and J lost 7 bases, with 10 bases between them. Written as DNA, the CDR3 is TGTGCCAGCAGCTTTATCGCCCCGAATGAGCAGTTCTTC. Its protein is CASSFIAPNEQFF.

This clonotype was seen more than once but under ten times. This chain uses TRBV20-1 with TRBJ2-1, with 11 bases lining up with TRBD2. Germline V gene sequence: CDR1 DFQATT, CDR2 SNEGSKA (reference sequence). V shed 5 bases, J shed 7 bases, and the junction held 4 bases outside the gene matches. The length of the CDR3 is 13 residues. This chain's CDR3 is CSAGTSGLNEQFF. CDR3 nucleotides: TGCAGTGCTGGGACTAGCGGCCTGAATGAGCAGTTCTTC.

CDR3 amino acids: CASSIGVGGYEQYF. Here the CDR3 DNA reads TGTGCCAGCAGTATAGGGGTGGGGGGATACGAGCAGTACTTC. This chain joins TRBV6-5 and TRBJ2-7, with D maybe TRBD2 (6 bases). This CDR3 is 14 amino acids long. CDR1 is MNHEY, CDR2 SVGAGI, per germline. V lost 5 bases and J lost 4, with 15 bases in between.

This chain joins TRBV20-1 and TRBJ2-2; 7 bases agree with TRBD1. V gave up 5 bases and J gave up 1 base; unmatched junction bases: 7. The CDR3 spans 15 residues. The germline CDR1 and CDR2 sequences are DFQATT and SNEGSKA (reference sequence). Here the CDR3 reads CSAPRTGRNTGELFF. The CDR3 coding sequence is TGCAGTGCTCCTAGGACAGGCCGGAACACCGGGGAGCTGTTTTTT.

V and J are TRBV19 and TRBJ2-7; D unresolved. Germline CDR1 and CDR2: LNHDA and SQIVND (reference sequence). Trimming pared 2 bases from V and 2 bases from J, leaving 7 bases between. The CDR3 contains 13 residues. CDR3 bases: TGTGCCAGTAGTATAACCGGGCCCTACGAGCAGTACTTC. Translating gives CASSITGPYEQYF.

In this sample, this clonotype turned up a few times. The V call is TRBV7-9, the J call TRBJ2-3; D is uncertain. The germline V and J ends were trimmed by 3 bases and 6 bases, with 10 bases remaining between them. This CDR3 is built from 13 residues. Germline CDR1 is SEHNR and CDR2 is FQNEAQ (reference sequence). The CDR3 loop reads CASSFYIRDTQYF. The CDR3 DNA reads TGTGCCAGCAGCTTCTATATCAGGGATACGCAGTATTTT.

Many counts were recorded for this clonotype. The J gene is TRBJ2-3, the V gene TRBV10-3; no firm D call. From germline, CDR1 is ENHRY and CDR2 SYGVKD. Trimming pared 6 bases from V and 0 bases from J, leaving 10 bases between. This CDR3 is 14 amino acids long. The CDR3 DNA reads TGTGCCATCAGCCTGACAACTAGCACAGATACGCAGTATTTT. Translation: CAISLTTSTDTQYF.

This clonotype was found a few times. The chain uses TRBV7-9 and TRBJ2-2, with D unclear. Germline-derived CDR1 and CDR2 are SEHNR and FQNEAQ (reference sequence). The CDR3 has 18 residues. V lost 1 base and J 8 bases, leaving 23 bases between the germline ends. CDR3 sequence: CASSLEPRLLSWPGELFF. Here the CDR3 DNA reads TGTGCCAGCAGCTTAGAGCCGAGGCTTCTCTCTTGGCCTGGGGAGCTGTTTTTT.

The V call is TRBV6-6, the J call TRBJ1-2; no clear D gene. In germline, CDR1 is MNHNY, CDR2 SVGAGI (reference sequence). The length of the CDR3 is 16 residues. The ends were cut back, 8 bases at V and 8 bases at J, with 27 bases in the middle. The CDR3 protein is CASVLGSGSRSGGYTF. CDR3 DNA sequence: TGTGCCAGCGTCCTAGGGTCCGGTAGCAGGTCGGGGGGCTACACCTTC.